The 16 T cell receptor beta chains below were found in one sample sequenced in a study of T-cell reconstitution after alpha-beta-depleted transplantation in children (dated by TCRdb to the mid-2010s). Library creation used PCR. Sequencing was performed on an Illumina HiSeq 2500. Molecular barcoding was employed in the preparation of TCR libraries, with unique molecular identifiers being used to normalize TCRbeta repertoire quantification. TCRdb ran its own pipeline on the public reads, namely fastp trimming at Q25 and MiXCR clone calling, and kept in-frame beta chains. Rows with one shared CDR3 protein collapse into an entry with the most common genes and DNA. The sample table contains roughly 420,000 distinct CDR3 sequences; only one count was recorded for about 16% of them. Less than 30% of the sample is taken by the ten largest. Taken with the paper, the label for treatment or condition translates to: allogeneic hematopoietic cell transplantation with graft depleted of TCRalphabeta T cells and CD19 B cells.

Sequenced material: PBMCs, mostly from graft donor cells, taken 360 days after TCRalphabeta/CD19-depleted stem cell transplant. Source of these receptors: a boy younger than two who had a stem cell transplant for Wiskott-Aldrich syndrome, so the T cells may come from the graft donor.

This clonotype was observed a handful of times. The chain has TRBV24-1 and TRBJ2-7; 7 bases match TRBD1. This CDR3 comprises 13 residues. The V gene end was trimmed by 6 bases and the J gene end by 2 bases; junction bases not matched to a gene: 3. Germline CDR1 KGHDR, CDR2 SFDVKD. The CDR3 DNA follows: TGTGCCACCAGTCGGACAGGAACCTACGAGCAGTACTTC. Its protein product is CATSRTGTYEQYF.

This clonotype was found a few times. The CDR3 reads CAISESQETQYF. The CDR3 DNA is TGTGCCATCAGTGAGTCCCAAGAGACCCAGTACTTC. This chain links TRBV10-3 with TRBJ2-5; no clear D. This CDR3 region has 12 residues. In germline, CDR1 is ENHRY, CDR2 SYGVKD. V was trimmed by 0 bases and J by 1 base, leaving 0 bases between them.

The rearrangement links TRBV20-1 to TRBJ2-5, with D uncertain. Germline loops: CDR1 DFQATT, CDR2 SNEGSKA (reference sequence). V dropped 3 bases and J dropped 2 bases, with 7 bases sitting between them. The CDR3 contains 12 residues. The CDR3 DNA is TGCAGTGCTAGTCCAGCGCAAGAGACCCAGTACTTC. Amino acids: CSASPAQETQYF.

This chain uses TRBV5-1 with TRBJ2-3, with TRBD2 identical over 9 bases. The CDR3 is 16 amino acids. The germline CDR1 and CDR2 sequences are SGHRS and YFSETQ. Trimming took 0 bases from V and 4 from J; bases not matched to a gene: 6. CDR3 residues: CASSLGAGGPPDTQYF. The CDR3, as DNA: TGCGCCAGCAGCTTGGGAGCGGGGGGACCGCCAGATACGCAGTATTTT.

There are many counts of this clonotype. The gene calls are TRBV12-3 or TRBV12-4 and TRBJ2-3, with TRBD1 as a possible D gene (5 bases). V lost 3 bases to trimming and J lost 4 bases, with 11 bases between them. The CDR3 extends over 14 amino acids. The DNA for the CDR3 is TGTGCCAGCAGTTTCAAGGGGTATGCAGATACGCAGTATTTT. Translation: CASSFKGYADTQYF.

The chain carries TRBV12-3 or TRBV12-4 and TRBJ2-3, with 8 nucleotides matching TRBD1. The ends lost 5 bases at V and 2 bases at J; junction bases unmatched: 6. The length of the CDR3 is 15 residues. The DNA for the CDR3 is TGTGCCAGCAGTCCCCGGGACAGGTTCACAGATACGCAGTATTTT. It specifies CASSPRDRFTDTQYF.

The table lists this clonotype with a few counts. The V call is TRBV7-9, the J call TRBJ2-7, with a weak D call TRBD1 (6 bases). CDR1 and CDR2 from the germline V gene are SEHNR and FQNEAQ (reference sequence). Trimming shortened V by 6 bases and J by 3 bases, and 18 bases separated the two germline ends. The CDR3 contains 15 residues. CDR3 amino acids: CASSHYQGKNYEQYF. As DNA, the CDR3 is TGTGCCAGCAGTCATTATCAGGGGAAAAACTACGAGCAGTACTTC.

The CDR3 nucleotides read TGTGCCAGCAGCCCCGGACCTTCAACTAATGAAAAACTGTTTTTT. This codes for CASSPGPSTNEKLFF. The chain is built from TRBV4-2 and TRBJ1-4, with unresolved D. Deletions cut 4 bases from V and 0 bases from J, with 9 bases between. This CDR3 has 15 residues. Germline lookup yields CDR1 LGHNA and CDR2 YNFKEQ.

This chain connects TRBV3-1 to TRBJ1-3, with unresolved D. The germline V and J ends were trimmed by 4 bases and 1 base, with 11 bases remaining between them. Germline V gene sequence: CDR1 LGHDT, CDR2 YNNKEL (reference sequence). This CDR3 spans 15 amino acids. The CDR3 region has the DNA TGTGCCAGCAGCCGAACAGCCACTTCTGGAAACACCATATATTTT. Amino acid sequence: CASSRTATSGNTIYF.

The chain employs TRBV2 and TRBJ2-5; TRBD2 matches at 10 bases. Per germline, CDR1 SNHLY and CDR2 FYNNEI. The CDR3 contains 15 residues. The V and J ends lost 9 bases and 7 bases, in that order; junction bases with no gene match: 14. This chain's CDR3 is CARGSGRGALWTQYF. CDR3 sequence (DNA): TGTGCCAGAGGAAGCGGGAGGGGGGCGTTGTGGACCCAGTACTTC. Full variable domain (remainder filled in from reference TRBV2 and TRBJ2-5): EPEVTQTPSHQVTQMGQEVILRCVPISNHLYFYWYRQILGQKVEFLVSFYNNEISEKSEIFDDQFSVERPDGSNFTLKIRSTKLEDSAMYFCARGSGRGALWTQYFGPGTRLLVL.

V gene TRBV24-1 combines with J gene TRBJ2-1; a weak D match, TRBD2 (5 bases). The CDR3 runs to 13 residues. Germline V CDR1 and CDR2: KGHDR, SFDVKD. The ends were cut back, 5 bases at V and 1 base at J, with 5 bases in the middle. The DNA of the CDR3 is TGTGCCACCAGTGGGAGGTCCTACAATGAGCAGTTCTTC. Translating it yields CATSGRSYNEQFF.

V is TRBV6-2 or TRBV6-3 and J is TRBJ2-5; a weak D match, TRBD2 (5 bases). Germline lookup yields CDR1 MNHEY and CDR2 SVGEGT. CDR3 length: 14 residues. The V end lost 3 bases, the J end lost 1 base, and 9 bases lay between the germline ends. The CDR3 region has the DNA TGTGCCAGCAGTTATGAGCGGAGCCAAGAGACCCAGTACTTC. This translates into CASSYERSQETQYF.

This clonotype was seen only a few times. The CDR3: CASSNRLQQETQYF. DNA of the CDR3: TGTGCCAGCAGCAATAGGTTGCAGCAAGAGACCCAGTACTTC. The V call is TRBV21-1, the J call TRBJ2-5. TRBV21-1 represents a pseudogene. The CDR3 runs 14 residues.

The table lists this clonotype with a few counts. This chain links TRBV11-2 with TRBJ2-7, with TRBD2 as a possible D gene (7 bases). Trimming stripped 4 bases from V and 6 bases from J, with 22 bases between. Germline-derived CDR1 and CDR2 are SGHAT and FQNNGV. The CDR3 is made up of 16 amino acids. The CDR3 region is CASSSIGGRGAGEQYF. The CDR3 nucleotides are TGTGCCAGCAGCTCGATAGGTGGGAGGGGGGCTGGCGAGCAGTACTTC.

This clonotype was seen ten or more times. CDR3 sequence reads: CASSYAPRVGTQYF. The CDR3 DNA sequence: TGTGCCAGCAGTTACGCACCCAGGGTTGGGACCCAGTACTTC. The gene calls are TRBV6-5 and TRBJ2-5, with D tentatively TRBD1 (5 bases). This CDR3 is 14 amino acids long. Germline V gives CDR1 MNHEY, CDR2 SVGAGI. The V end lost 2 bases, the J end lost 7 bases, and 14 bases lay between the germline ends.

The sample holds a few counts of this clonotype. The CDR3 region is CASSRNRGPYEQYF. CDR3 nucleotide sequence: TGTGCCAGCAGCAGGAACCGGGGGCCCTACGAGCAGTACTTC. The chain recombines TRBV7-2 with TRBJ2-7; either TRBD1 or TRBD2 may supply D (6 bases each). The CDR3 consists of 14 residues. The V end lost 5 bases, the J end lost 2 bases, and 13 bases lay between the germline ends. Germline lookup yields CDR1 SGHTA and CDR2 FQGNSA.